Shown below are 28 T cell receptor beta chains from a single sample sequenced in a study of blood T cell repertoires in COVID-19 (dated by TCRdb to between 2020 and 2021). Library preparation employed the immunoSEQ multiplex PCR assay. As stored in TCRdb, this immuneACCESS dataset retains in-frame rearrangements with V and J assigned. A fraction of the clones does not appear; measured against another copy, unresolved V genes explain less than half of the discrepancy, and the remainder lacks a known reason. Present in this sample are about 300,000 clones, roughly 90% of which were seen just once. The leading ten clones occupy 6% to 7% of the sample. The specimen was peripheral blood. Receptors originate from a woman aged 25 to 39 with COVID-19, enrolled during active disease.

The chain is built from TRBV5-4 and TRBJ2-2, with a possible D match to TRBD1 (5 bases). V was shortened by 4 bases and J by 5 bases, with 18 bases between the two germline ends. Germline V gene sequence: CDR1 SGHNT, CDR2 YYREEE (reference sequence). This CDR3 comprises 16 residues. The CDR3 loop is CASSPRTTLGTGELFF. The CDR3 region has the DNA TGTGCCAGCAGCCCCCGGACAACTCTTGGAACCGGGGAGCTGTTTTTT.

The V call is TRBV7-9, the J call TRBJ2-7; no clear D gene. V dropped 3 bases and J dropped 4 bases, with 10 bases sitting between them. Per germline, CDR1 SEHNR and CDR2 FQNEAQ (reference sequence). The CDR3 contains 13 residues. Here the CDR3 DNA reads TGTGCCAGCAGCTTCCCCAGTACATACGAGCAGTACTTC. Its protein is CASSFPSTYEQYF.

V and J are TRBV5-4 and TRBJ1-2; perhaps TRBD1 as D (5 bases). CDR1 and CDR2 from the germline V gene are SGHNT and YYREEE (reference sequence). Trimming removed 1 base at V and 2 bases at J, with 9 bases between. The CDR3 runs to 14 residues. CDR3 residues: CASSLTGQNYGYTF. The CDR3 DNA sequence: TGTGCCAGCAGCTTGACAGGACAAAACTATGGCTACACCTTC.

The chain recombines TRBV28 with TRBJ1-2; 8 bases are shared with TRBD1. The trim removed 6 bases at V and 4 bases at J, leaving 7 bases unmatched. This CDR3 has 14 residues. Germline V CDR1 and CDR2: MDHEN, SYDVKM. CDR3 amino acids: CASRLSGTGYGYTF. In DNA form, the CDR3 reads TGTGCCAGCAGACTTTCCGGGACAGGCTATGGCTACACCTTC.

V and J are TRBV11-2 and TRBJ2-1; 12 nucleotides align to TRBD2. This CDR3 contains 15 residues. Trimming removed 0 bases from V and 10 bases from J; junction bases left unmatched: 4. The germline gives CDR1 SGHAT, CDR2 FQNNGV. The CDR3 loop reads CASSLELAGGTEQFF. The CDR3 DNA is TGTGCCAGCAGCTTAGAACTAGCGGGAGGCACGGAGCAGTTCTTC.

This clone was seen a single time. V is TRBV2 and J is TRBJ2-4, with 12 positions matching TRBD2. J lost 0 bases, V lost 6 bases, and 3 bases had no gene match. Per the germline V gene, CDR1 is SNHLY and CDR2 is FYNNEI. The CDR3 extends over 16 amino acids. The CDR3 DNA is TGTGCCAGCAGACAGGGACTAGCGGGAGCCAAAAACATTCAGTACTTC. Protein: CASRQGLAGAKNIQYF.

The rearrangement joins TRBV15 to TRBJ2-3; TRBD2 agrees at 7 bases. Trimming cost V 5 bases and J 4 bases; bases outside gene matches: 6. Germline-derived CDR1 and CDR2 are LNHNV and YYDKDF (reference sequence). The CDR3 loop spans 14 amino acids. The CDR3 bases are TGTGCCACCAGCGTGGCGGGAGAGGCAGATACGCAGTATTTT. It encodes CATSVAGEADTQYF.

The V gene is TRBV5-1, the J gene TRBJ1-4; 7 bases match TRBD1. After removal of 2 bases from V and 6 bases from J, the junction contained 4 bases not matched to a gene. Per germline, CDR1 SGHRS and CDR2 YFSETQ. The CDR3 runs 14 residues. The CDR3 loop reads CASSFDRVDEKLFF. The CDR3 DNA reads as TGCGCCAGCAGCTTTGACAGGGTCGATGAAAAACTGTTTTTT.

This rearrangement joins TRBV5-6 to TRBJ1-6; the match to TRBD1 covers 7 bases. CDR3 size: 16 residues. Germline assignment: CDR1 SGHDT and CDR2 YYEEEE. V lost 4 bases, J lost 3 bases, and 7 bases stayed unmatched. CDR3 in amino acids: CASSRGTDNYNSPLHF. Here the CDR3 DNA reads TGTGCCAGCAGCCGTGGGACAGATAACTATAATTCACCCCTCCACTTT.

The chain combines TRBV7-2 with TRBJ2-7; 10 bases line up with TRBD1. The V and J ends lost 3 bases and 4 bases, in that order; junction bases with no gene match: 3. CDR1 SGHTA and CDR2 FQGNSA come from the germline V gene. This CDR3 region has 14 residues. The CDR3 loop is CASSFRTGGYEQYF. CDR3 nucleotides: TGTGCCAGCAGCTTCCGGACAGGGGGATACGAGCAGTACTTC.

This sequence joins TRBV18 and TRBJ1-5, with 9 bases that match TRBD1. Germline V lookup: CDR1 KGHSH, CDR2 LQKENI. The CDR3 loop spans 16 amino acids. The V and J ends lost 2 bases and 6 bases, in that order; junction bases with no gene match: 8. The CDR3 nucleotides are TGTGCCAGCTCACCATATGGCGGACAGGGGACTCAGCCCCAGCATTTT. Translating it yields CASSPYGGQGTQPQHF.

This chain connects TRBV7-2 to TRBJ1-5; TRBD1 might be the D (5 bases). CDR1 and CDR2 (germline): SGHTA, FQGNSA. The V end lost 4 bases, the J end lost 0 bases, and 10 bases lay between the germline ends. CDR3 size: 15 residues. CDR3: CASSSTGYSNQPQHF. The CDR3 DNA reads TGTGCCAGCAGCTCCACAGGTTATAGCAATCAGCCCCAGCATTTT.

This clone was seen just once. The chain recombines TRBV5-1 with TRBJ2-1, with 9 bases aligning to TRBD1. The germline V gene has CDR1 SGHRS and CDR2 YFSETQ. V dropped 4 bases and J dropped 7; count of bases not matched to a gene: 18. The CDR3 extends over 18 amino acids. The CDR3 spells CASSPLGIPGQGGNEQFF. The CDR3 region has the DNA TGCGCCAGCAGCCCGTTAGGTATTCCGGGACAGGGAGGGAATGAGCAGTTCTTC.

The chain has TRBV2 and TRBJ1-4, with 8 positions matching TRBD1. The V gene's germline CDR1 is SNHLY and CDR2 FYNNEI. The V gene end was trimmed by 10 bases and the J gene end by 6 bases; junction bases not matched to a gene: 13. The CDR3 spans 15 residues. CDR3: CATQLGQGRHEKLFF. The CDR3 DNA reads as TGTGCCACCCAACTAGGACAGGGTCGGCATGAAAAACTGTTTTTT.

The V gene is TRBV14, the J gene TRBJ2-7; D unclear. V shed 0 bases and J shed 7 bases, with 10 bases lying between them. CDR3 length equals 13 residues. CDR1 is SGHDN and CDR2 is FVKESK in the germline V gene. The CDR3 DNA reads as TGTGCCAGCAGCCAAGATACCTACGTGGAGCAGTACTTC. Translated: CASSQDTYVEQYF.

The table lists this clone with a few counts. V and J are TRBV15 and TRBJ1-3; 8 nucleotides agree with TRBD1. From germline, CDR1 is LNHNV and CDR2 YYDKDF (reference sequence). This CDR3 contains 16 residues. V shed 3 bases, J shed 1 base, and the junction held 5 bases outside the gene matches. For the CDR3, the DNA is TGTGCCACCAGCAGTATTCGGGACAGGTCTGGAAACACCATATATTTT. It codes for CATSSIRDRSGNTIYF.

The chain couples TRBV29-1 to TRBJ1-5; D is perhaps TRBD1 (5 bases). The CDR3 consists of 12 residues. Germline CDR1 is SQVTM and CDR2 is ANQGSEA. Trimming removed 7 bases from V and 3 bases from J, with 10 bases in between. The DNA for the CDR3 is TGCAGCGCTGGAGGGGACAATCAGCCCCAGCATTTT. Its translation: CSAGGDNQPQHF.

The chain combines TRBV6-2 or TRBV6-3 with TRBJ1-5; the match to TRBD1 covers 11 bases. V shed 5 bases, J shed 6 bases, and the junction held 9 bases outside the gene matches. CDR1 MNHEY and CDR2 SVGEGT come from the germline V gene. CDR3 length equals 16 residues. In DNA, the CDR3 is TGTGCCAGCAGTGCCGGGACAGGGGGGTTCGGTCAGCCCCAGCATTTT. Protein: CASSAGTGGFGQPQHF.

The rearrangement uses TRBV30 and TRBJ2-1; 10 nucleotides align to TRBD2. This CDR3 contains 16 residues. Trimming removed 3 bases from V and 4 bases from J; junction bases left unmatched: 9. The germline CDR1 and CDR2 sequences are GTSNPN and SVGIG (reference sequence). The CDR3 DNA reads TGTGCCTGGAGAATACGCGGGACTAGCGATTACAATGAGCAGTTCTTC. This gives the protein CAWRIRGTSDYNEQFF.

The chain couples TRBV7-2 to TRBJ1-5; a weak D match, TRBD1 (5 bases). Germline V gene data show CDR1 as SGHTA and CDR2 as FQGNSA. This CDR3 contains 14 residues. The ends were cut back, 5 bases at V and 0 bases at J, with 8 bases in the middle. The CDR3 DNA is TGTGCCAGCAGCGCACAGGCTAGCAATCAGCCCCAGCATTTT. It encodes CASSAQASNQPQHF.

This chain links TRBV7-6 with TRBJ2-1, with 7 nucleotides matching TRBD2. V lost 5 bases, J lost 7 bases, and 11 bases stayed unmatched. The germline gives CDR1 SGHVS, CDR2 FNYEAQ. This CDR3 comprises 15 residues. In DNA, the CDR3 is TGTGCCAGCAGCACAAACCGGGACTATCAAAATGAGCAGTTCTTC. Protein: CASSTNRDYQNEQFF.

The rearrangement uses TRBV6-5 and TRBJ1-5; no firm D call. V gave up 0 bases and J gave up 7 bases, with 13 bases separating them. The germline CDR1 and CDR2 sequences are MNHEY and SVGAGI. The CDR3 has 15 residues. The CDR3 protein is CASSYSRSMEQPQHF. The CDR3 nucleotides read TGTGCCAGCAGTTACTCGAGGTCTATGGAGCAGCCCCAGCATTTT.

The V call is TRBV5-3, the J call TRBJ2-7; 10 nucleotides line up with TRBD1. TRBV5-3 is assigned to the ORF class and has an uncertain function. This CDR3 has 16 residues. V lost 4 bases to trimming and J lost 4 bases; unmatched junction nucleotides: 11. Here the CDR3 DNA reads TGTGCCAGAAGCCCGGACAGGGGGGCACCCCGTTACGAGCAGTACTTC. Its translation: CARSPDRGAPRYEQYF.

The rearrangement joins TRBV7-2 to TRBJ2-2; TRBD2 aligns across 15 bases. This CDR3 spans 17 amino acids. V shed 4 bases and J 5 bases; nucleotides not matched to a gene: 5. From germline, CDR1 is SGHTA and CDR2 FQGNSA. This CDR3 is CASSSGLAGGGTGELFF. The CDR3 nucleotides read TGTGCCAGCAGCTCGGGACTAGCGGGAGGAGGGACCGGGGAGCTGTTTTTT.

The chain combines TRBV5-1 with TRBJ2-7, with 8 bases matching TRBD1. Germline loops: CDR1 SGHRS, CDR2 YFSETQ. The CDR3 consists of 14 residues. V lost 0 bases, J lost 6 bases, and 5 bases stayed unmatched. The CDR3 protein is CASSLETGASEQYF. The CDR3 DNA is TGCGCCAGCAGCTTGGAGACAGGGGCTAGCGAGCAGTACTTC.

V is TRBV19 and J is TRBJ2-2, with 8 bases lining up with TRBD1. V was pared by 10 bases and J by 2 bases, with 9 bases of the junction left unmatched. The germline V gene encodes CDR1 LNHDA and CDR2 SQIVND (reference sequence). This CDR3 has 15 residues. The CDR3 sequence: CATSTGVGNTGELFF. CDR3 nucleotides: TGTGCCACCTCGACAGGGGTGGGAAACACCGGGGAGCTGTTTTTT.

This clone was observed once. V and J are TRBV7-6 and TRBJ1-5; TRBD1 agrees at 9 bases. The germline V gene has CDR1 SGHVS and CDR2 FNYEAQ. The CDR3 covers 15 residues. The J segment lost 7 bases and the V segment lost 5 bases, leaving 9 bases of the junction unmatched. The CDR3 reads CASSQEDRGGQPQHF. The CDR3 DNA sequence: TGTGCCAGCAGCCAGGAGGACAGGGGTGGGCAGCCCCAGCATTTT.

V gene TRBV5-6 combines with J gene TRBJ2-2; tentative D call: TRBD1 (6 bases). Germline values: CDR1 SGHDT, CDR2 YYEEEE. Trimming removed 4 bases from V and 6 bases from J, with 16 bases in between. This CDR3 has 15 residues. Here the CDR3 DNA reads TGTGCCAGCAGCGACAACAACAGGGTAGCCGGGGAGCTGTTTTTT. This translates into CASSDNNRVAGELFF.